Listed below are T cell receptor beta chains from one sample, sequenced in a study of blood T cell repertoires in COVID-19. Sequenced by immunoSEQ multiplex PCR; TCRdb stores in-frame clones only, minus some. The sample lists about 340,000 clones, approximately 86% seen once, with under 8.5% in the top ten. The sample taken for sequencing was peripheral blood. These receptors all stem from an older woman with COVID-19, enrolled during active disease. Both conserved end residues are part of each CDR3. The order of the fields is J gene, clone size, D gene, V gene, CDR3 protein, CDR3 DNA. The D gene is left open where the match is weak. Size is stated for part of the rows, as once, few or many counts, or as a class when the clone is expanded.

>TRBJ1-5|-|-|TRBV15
CATSRAGHNQPQHF
TGTGCCACCAGCAGAGCAGGGCACAATCAGCCCCAGCATTTT
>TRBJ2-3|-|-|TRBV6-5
CASSLRVSTDTQYF
TGTGCCAGCAGTCTTCGCGTAAGCACAGATACGCAGTATTTT
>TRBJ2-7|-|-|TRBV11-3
CASSGRLREYF
TGTGCCAGCAGCGGGAGACTAAGGGAGTACTTC
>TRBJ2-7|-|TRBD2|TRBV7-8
CASSPRGTSFHEQYF
TGTGCCAGCAGCCCTCGGGGGACTAGTTTCCACGAGCAGTACTTC
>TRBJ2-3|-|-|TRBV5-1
CASRIAVRTDTQYF
TGCGCCAGCAGGATAGCGGTTCGCACAGATACGCAGTATTTT
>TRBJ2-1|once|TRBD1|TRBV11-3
CASSSRQGSTINEQFF
TGTGCCAGCAGCTCCCGACAGGGGTCAACCATCAATGAGCAGTTCTTC
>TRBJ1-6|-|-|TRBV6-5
CASNGGNSPLHF
TGTGCCAGCAACGGGGGAAATTCACCCCTCCACTTT
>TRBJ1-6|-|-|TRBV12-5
CASGLEQNSPLHF
TGTGCTAGTGGTTTGGAACAGAATTCACCCCTCCACTTT
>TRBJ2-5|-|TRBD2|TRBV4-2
CASSQGLAGGRETQYF
TGTGCCAGCAGCCAAGGGCTAGCGGGGGGGCGTGAGACCCAGTACTTC
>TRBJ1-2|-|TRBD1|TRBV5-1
CASSPGQNRPQSYGYTF
TGCGCCAGCAGCCCGGGACAGAACCGTCCTCAATCCTATGGCTACACCTTC
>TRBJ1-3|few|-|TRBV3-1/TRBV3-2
CASSQPWSLGDTIYF
TGTGCCAGCAGCCAACCTTGGTCATTAGGAGACACCATATATTTT
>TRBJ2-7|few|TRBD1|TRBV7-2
CASSNRDSSYEQYF
TGTGCCAGCAGCAACCGGGACAGCTCCTACGAGCAGTACTTC
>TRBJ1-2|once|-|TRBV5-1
CASSLGGYQDGYTF
TGCGCCAGCAGCTTGGGCGGGTATCAGGACGGCTACACCTTC
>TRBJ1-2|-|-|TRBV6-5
CASRMNYGYTF
TGTGCCAGCCGTATGAACTATGGCTACACCTTC
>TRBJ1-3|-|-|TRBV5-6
CASSAPGTIGTIYF
TGTGCCAGCAGCGCGCCAGGTACCATCGGCACCATATATTTT
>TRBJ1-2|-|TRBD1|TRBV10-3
CAISLVDREGYTF
TGTGCCATCAGTCTTGTGGACAGGGAGGGCTACACCTTC
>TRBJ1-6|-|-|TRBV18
CASSPVGGADSPLHF
TGTGCCAGCTCACCCGTGGGAGGGGCAGATTCACCCCTCCACTTT
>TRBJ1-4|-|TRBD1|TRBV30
CAWRPGQGVLEKLFF
TGTGCCTGGAGACCAGGACAGGGGGTACTGGAAAAACTGTTTTTT
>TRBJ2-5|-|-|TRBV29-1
CSAVAGYVETQYF
TGCAGCGCCGTGGCGGGGTACGTGGAGACCCAGTACTTC
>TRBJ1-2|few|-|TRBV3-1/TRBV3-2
CASSPLWAQDTGYTF
TGTGCCAGCAGCCCGCTGTGGGCCCAGGATACTGGCTACACCTTC
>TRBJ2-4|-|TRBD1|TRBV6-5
CASSRDRGENIQYF
TGTGCCAGCAGTCGGGACAGGGGGGAAAACATTCAGTACTTC
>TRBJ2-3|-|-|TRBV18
CASSPRSDTQYF
TGTGCCAGCTCCCCTAGGTCAGATACGCAGTATTTT
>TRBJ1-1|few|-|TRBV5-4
CASSPSQGLGKTEAFF
TGTGCCAGCAGCCCAAGCCAGGGTTTAGGAAAAACTGAAGCTTTCTTT
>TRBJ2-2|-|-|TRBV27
CASGIRDIRRNTGELFF
TGTGCCAGCGGAATTAGGGACATCCGACGGAACACCGGGGAGCTGTTTTTT